The 32 T cell receptor beta chains presented below share a single source sample, sequenced in a study of blood T cell repertoires in COVID-19. Data came from immunoSEQ multiplex PCR; TCRdb stores just in-frame clones and leaves some out. Of about 150,000 clones listed, roughly 93% are singletons. The specimen was peripheral blood. Receptors originate from a man aged 18 to 30 with COVID-19, enrolled during active disease.

This chain uses TRBV7-8 with TRBJ1-2, with no clear D. Germline CDR1 reads SGHVS; CDR2 reads FQNEAQ. V was pared by 4 bases and J by 3 bases, with 15 bases between. This CDR3 region has 15 residues. The CDR3 protein is CASSSRTLGDYGYTF. The CDR3 coding sequence is TGTGCCAGCAGCTCTCGGACGTTGGGAGACTATGGCTACACCTTC.

The J gene is TRBJ2-1, the V gene TRBV7-2; 8 nucleotides match TRBD2. The CDR3 covers 16 residues. After removal of 3 bases from V and 10 bases from J, the junction contained 14 bases not matched to a gene. CDR1 is SGHTA, CDR2 FQGNSA, per germline. The CDR3 is CASSLDRLAPGEEQFF. CDR3 nucleotides: TGTGCCAGCAGCTTGGACCGACTAGCGCCCGGGGAAGAGCAGTTCTTC.

The chain recombines TRBV11-1 with TRBJ1-2; 10 bases are a match to TRBD1. This CDR3 has 15 residues. V was clipped by 2 bases and J by 8 bases; unmatched bases: 8. Per the germline V gene, CDR1 is SGHAT and CDR2 is FQDESV (reference sequence). CDR3 in amino acids: CASSLMGQGTGGYTF. In DNA form, the CDR3 reads TGTGCCAGCAGCTTAATGGGACAGGGGACCGGCGGCTACACCTTC.

The V gene is TRBV2, the J gene TRBJ2-7; D is unclear. The CDR3 runs to 12 residues. Trimming pared 8 bases from V and 5 bases from J, leaving 13 bases between. Germline assignment: CDR1 SNHLY and CDR2 FYNNEI. The CDR3 sequence is CASAEPLNEQYF. In nucleotides, the CDR3 is TGTGCCAGCGCCGAACCGCTAAACGAGCAGTACTTC.

This chain connects TRBV5-5 to TRBJ1-5, with a tentative D call TRBD1 (6 bases). Deletions cut 4 bases from V and 0 bases from J, with 8 bases between. CDR3 length equals 14 residues. CDR1 and CDR2 from the germline V gene are SGHKS and YYEKEE (reference sequence). As DNA, the CDR3 is TGTGCCAGCAGCCCACAGGGTAGCAATCAGCCCCAGCATTTT. Translated: CASSPQGSNQPQHF. The full variable domain, with the rest looked up from reference TRBV5-5 and TRBJ1-5, is DAGVTQSPTHLIKTRGQQVTLRCSPISGHKSVSWYQQVLGQGPQFIFQYYEKEERGRGNFPDRFSARQFPNYSSELNVNALLLGDSALYLCASSPQGSNQPQHFGDGTRLSIL.

The chain links TRBV7-2 to TRBJ1-5; no firm D call. CDR1 is SGHTA and CDR2 is FQGNSA in the germline V gene. Trimming removed 5 bases from V and 3 bases from J, with 8 bases in between. This CDR3 has 13 residues. The CDR3 loop reads CASSPDYNQPQHF. The CDR3 DNA reads as TGTGCCAGCAGCCCAGATTACAATCAGCCCCAGCATTTT.

The chain links TRBV28 to TRBJ2-1; 9 nucleotides agree with TRBD1. The CDR3 is 17 residues long. Germline assignment: CDR1 MDHEN and CDR2 SYDVKM. V lost 2 bases and J lost 3; bases outside the gene matches: 8. CDR3 DNA sequence: TGTGCCAGCAGTTTAACTCTTGGGACAGGGTTCTACAATGAGCAGTTCTTC. Amino acids: CASSLTLGTGFYNEQFF.

This clone was seen a few times. The chain uses TRBV7-2 and TRBJ1-4; TRBD1 matches 9 bases. The CDR3 contains 15 residues. Trimming at V came to 2 bases and at J to 5 bases, leaving 3 bases not matched to a gene. Germline lookup yields CDR1 SGHTA and CDR2 FQGNSA. The CDR3 reads CASSLFGTGNEKLFF. CDR3 nucleotides: TGTGCCAGCAGCTTATTTGGGACAGGGAATGAAAAACTGTTTTTT. The variable domain in full, completed from reference TRBV7-2 and TRBJ1-4, reads GAGVSQSPSNKVTEKGKDVELRCDPISGHTALYWYRQSLGQGLEFLIYFQGNSAPDKSGLPSDRFSAERTGGSVSTLTIQRTQQEDSAVYLCASSLFGTGNEKLFFGSGTQLSVL.

J is TRBJ2-2 and V is TRBV25-1; weak D call: TRBD1 (6 bases). The CDR3 sequence is 14 residues long. Germline-derived CDR1 and CDR2 are MGHDK and SYGVNS. Trimming left V 3 bases short and J 5 bases short, with 10 bases between. The CDR3 DNA sequence: TGTGCCAGCAGTGATCCAACAGGGACCGGGGAGCTGTTTTTT. This translates into CASSDPTGTGELFF.

The CDR3 loop reads CASSTGLAGGPNTGELFF. Here the CDR3 DNA reads TGTGCCAGCAGCACGGGACTAGCGGGAGGGCCGAACACCGGGGAGCTGTTTTTT. The chain has TRBV5-4 and TRBJ2-2, with TRBD2 matching over 16 bases. Germline values: CDR1 SGHNT, CDR2 YYREEE (reference sequence). V gave up 4 bases and J gave up 0 bases; unmatched junction bases: 3. The CDR3 loop spans 18 amino acids.

The rearrangement joins TRBV5-1 to TRBJ2-6; the D is unclear. CDR1 is SGHRS and CDR2 is YFSETQ in the germline V gene. The CDR3 sequence is 14 residues long. Trimming removed 4 bases at V and 0 bases at J, with 5 bases between. This CDR3 is CASSPVSGANVLTF. CDR3 sequence (DNA): TGCGCCAGCAGCCCGGTCTCTGGGGCCAACGTCCTGACTTTC.

The chain carries TRBV28 and TRBJ2-7, with 15 positions matching TRBD2. With 6 bases clipped from V and 6 bases from J, the junction kept 12 bases outside the gene matches. This CDR3 has 17 residues. Germline CDR1 MDHEN, CDR2 SYDVKM. CDR3 residues: CASRVMGTSGRTGEQYF. CDR3 nucleotide sequence: TGTGCCAGCAGGGTTATGGGGACTAGCGGGAGGACGGGCGAGCAGTACTTC.

This chain joins TRBV6-4 and TRBJ2-1; tentatively, D is TRBD1 (6 bases). The CDR3 runs to 15 residues. The V gene's germline CDR1 is MRHNA and CDR2 SNTAGT. Trimming removed 4 bases from V and 5 bases from J, with 15 bases in between. The DNA for the CDR3 is TGTGCCAGCAGTGTTAGTTGGGCAGGGGACAATGAGCAGTTCTTC. It translates to CASSVSWAGDNEQFF.

V gene TRBV4-3 combines with J gene TRBJ1-4; 7 bases match TRBD1. V gave up 3 bases and J gave up 8 bases; unmatched junction bases: 3. Germline V gene lookup returns CDR1 LGHNA and CDR2 YSLEER. The CDR3 loop spans 13 amino acids. CDR3 nucleotide sequence: TGCGCCAGCAGCCAGGGACAGAAGGAAAAACTGTTTTTT. Its protein is CASSQGQKEKLFF.

This sequence joins TRBV6-2 or TRBV6-3 and TRBJ2-3; 7 bases match TRBD2. After removal of 4 bases from V and 2 bases from J, the junction contained 6 bases not matched to a gene. This CDR3 comprises 15 residues. Per germline, CDR1 MNHEY and CDR2 SVGEGT. The CDR3 here is CASSWTRDITDTQYF. The CDR3 region has the DNA TGTGCCAGCAGTTGGACTAGGGATATCACAGATACGCAGTATTTT.

This clone was picked up one time. The chain uses TRBV7-9 and TRBJ2-1; TRBD2 matches 9 bases. The CDR3 loop spans 17 amino acids. Germline V lookup: CDR1 SEHNR, CDR2 FQNEAQ (reference sequence). Trimming removed 1 base from V and 3 bases from J; junction bases left unmatched: 7. CDR3 DNA: TGTGCCAGCAGCTTAGTTACCGGGACTAGCAACTACAATGAGCAGTTCTTC. As protein: CASSLVTGTSNYNEQFF.

The chain uses TRBV7-9 and TRBJ2-7, with TRBD2 identical over 13 bases. CDR3 length: 16 residues. V lost 5 bases to trimming and J lost 5 bases; unmatched junction nucleotides: 9. Germline CDR1 reads SEHNR; CDR2 reads FQNEAQ (reference sequence). The CDR3 is CASSPRTSGSVHEQYF. CDR3 sequence (DNA): TGTGCCAGCAGCCCGCGGACTAGCGGGAGTGTACACGAGCAGTACTTC. Filled out from reference TRBV7-9 and TRBJ2-7, the complete variable domain reads DTGVSQNPRHKITKRGQNVTFRCDPISEHNRLYWYRQTLGQGPEFLTYFQNEAQLEKSRLLSDRFSAERPKGSFSTLEIQRTEQGDSAMYLCASSPRTSGSVHEQYFGPGTRLTVT.

The chain couples TRBV6-2 or TRBV6-3 to TRBJ1-1, with D unclear. Deletions cut 6 bases from V and 2 bases from J, with 7 bases between. There are 12 residues in the CDR3. Per the germline V gene, CDR1 is MNHEY and CDR2 is SVGEGT. The CDR3 nucleotides read TGTGCCAGCAGCCCCATTAACACTGAAGCTTTCTTT. Residues: CASSPINTEAFF.

The rearrangement uses TRBV9 and TRBJ1-1; weak D call: TRBD1 (6 bases). CDR1 is SGDLS and CDR2 is YYNGEE in the germline V gene. Trimming removed 3 bases at V and 7 bases at J, with 19 bases between. The CDR3 totals 15 residues. Written as DNA, the CDR3 is TGTGCCAGCAGCGCTCTCGGTGCGGGGGCAGGTGAAGCTTTCTTT. Amino acid sequence: CASSALGAGAGEAFF.

CDR3 DNA sequence: TGTGCCAGCAGTTTATCCGACAGTGAAAAACTGTTTTTT. Translated, it gives CASSLSDSEKLFF. The chain carries TRBV9 and TRBJ1-4, with D maybe TRBD1 (5 bases). V was shortened by 5 bases and J by 7 bases, with 12 bases between the two germline ends. The CDR3 covers 13 residues. The germline V gene has CDR1 SGDLS and CDR2 YYNGEE.

This clone was seen a single time. The DNA of the CDR3 is TGTGCCTGGAAGTTCCTAGCGGGAGGGCCGGGTCAAGAGACCCAGTACTTC. This translates into CAWKFLAGGPGQETQYF. The chain uses TRBV30 and TRBJ2-5, with 12 bases that match TRBD2. This CDR3 region has 17 residues. Germline assignment: CDR1 GTSNPN and CDR2 SVGIG (reference sequence). V lost 4 bases and J lost 2; bases outside the gene matches: 11. Based on the CDR3 plus reference TRBV30 and TRBJ2-5, the full variable domain is SQTIHQWPATLVQPVGSPLSLECTVEGTSNPNLYWYRQAAGRGLQLLFYSVGIGQISSEVPQNLSASRPQDRQFILSSKKLLLSDSGFYLCAWKFLAGGPGQETQYFGPGTRLLVL.

A single count supports this clone. V usage is TRBV12-1 and J usage is TRBJ2-2; TRBD1 was called by the table and not checked on the DNA. TRBV12-1 is shown as a pseudogene. The CDR3 contains 15 residues. CDR3 sequence reads: CASSLSTGLGGELFF. The CDR3 region has the DNA TGTGCCAGCAGCTTGTCGACAGGGTTGGGCGGGGAGCTGTTTTTT.

This chain joins TRBV10-3 and TRBJ1-2, with a possible D match to TRBD1 (6 bases). CDR1 ENHRY and CDR2 SYGVKD come from the germline V gene. V was trimmed by 10 bases and J by 5 bases, leaving 11 bases between them. The CDR3 is made up of 11 amino acids. For the CDR3, the DNA is TGTGCCACCCGGACAGAGTATGGCTACACCTTC. This gives the protein CATRTEYGYTF.

The chain employs TRBV20-1 and TRBJ2-7, with TRBD1 as a possible D gene (5 bases). Trimming stripped 6 bases from V and 4 bases from J, with 10 bases between. The CDR3 runs to 11 residues. In germline, CDR1 is DFQATT, CDR2 SNEGSKA (reference sequence). CDR3 sequence reads: CSALQGYEQYF. The DNA for the CDR3 is TGCAGTGCCCTTCAGGGTTACGAGCAGTACTTC.

The chain couples TRBV23-1 to TRBJ1-3; 8 nucleotides match TRBD1. TRBV23-1 is given ORF status, its function remaining uncertain. With 4 bases clipped from V and 2 bases from J, the junction kept 1 base outside the gene matches. CDR3 length equals 14 residues. The CDR3 region is CASSPTGAGNTIYF. For the CDR3, the DNA is TGCGCCAGCAGTCCGACAGGGGCTGGAAACACCATATATTTT.

The chain couples TRBV24-1 to TRBJ1-2; D gene unclear. The CDR3 runs to 12 residues. Trimming stripped 0 bases from V and 8 bases from J, with 6 bases between. From germline, CDR1 is KGHDR and CDR2 SFDVKD. The CDR3 sequence is CATSDLQWGYTF. CDR3 DNA: TGTGCCACCAGTGATTTGCAGTGGGGCTACACCTTC.

The V and J genes are TRBV7-2 and TRBJ2-7; weak D call: TRBD1 (7 bases). Germline-derived CDR1 and CDR2 are SGHTA and FQGNSA. V was clipped by 5 bases and J by 4 bases, with 18 bases between them. The CDR3 has 15 amino acids. CDR3: CASSPGGTEEYEQYF. In DNA form, the CDR3 reads TGTGCCAGCAGCCCCGGCGGGACAGAGGAATACGAGCAGTACTTC.

CDR3 DNA: TGTGCCAGCAGTCCGACTCAGTCCTACGAGCAGTACTTC. It is translated as CASSPTQSYEQYF. J is TRBJ2-7 and V is TRBV6-2 or TRBV6-3; D is unclear. The CDR3 runs to 13 residues. Germline-derived CDR1 and CDR2 are MNHEY and SVGEGT. The ends were cut back, 5 bases at V and 1 base at J, with 9 bases in the middle.

The V call is TRBV6-5, the J call TRBJ1-2; 8 nucleotides align to TRBD1. CDR3 length equals 15 residues. Germline trimming cut 0 bases from V and 5 bases from J; bases unmatched to any gene: 5. Germline V gene sequence: CDR1 MNHEY, CDR2 SVGAGI. The CDR3 spells CASSYSDRAWYGYTF. CDR3 in DNA: TGTGCCAGCAGTTACTCGGACAGGGCCTGGTATGGCTACACCTTC.

The chain employs TRBV2 and TRBJ1-1, with 9 bases lining up with TRBD1. CDR1 and CDR2 from the germline V gene are SNHLY and FYNNEI. CDR3 size: 19 residues. V was pared by 1 base and J by 1 base, with 13 bases of the junction left unmatched. CDR3 protein: CASSEDPHARQGGNTEAFF. The CDR3 DNA reads as TGTGCCAGCAGTGAAGATCCTCACGCAAGACAGGGGGGGAACACTGAAGCTTTCTTT.

The sample holds one count of this clone. The rearrangement links TRBV3-1 (or the pseudogene TRBV3-2) to TRBJ2-7, with D maybe TRBD2 (5 bases). The germline V gene has CDR1 LGHDT and CDR2 YNNKEL (reference sequence). CDR3 size: 17 residues. V was trimmed by 0 bases and J by 2 bases, leaving 17 bases between them. DNA of the CDR3: TGTGCCAGCAGCCAAGATGTGGTCGGGGAGCCTACCTACGAGCAGTACTTC. This sequence encodes CASSQDVVGEPTYEQYF.

This chain joins TRBV19 and TRBJ2-3; D is perhaps TRBD2 (7 bases). In germline, CDR1 is LNHDA, CDR2 SQIVND (reference sequence). The V and J ends lost 5 bases and 3 bases respectively, with 24 bases between them. The CDR3 is made up of 18 amino acids. The CDR3 nucleotides are TGTGCCAGTAGTCCTAGGGGGGGCGGGGGCCGGAGAACAGATACGCAGTATTTT. This gives the protein CASSPRGGGGRRTDTQYF. The variable domain in full, completed from reference TRBV19 and TRBJ2-3, reads DGGITQSPKYLFRKEGQNVTLSCEQNLNHDAMYWYRQDPGQGLRLIYYSQIVNDFQKGDIAEGYSVSREKKESFPLTVTSAQKNPTAFYLCASSPRGGGGRRTDTQYFGPGTRLTVL.